These 7 T cell receptor beta chains were all obtained from the same sample, sequenced in a study of blood T cell repertoires in COVID-19. Sequencing was performed with immunoSEQ multiplex PCR; in TCRdb, only in-frame clones are kept and a portion is missing. The repertoire holds some 74,000 clones, with 65% to 90% as singletons. The sequencing input was peripheral blood. Source of these receptors: a man older than 75 with acute or convalescent COVID-19.

V usage is TRBV9 and J usage is TRBJ1-1; D call uncertain. The germline gives CDR1 SGDLS, CDR2 YYNGEE. V lost 0 bases and J 2 bases, leaving 8 bases between the germline ends. The CDR3 spans 14 residues. CDR3 sequence: CASSVVIENTEAFF. The CDR3 DNA reads as TGTGCCAGCAGCGTAGTAATAGAAAACACTGAAGCTTTCTTT.

The chain uses TRBV7-8 and TRBJ2-2; 13 positions agree with TRBD2. This CDR3 contains 14 residues. Germline values: CDR1 SGHVS, CDR2 FQNEAQ. V lost 9 bases to trimming and J lost 7 bases; unmatched junction nucleotides: 5. The CDR3 sequence: CASAGTSGVGELFF. The CDR3 DNA sequence: TGTGCCAGTGCTGGGACTAGCGGGGTCGGGGAGCTGTTTTTT.

The V gene is TRBV6-5, the J gene TRBJ1-5, with TRBD1 matching 10 bases. Germline V gene lookup returns CDR1 MNHEY and CDR2 SVGAGI. Trimming removed 9 bases from V and 5 bases from J; junction bases left unmatched: 7. The CDR3 covers 14 residues. For the CDR3, the DNA is TGTGCCAGAATTACCGGGACAGGGGATCAGCCCCAGCATTTT. Protein: CARITGTGDQPQHF.

The CDR3 nucleotides read TGTGCCAGCAGTTTAAGACAGGGGGCGGCTGAAGCTTTCTTT. Its protein product is CASSLRQGAAEAFF. The chain recombines TRBV28 with TRBJ1-1; 10 bases are shared with TRBD1. After removal of 2 bases from V and 6 bases from J, the junction contained 3 bases not matched to a gene. Germline CDR1 and CDR2: MDHEN and SYDVKM. This CDR3 has 14 amino acids.

This clone was observed a single time. The J gene is TRBJ1-1, the V gene TRBV19; TRBD1 matches 8 bases. CDR1 and CDR2 from the germline V gene are LNHDA and SQIVND (reference sequence). The V gene end was trimmed by 10 bases and the J gene end by 4 bases; junction bases not matched to a gene: 14. This CDR3 comprises 15 residues. The CDR3 here is CATTPYDRGGTEAFF. The DNA for the CDR3 is TGTGCCACTACTCCTTATGACAGGGGAGGCACTGAAGCTTTCTTT. The full variable domain, with the rest looked up from reference TRBV19 and TRBJ1-1, is DGGITQSPKYLFRKEGQNVTLSCEQNLNHDAMYWYRQDPGQGLRLIYYSQIVNDFQKGDIAEGYSVSREKKESFPLTVTSAQKNPTAFYLCATTPYDRGGTEAFFGQGTRLTVV.

Only one count was recorded for this clone. J is TRBJ1-2 and V is TRBV7-2; 8 bases map to TRBD1. In germline, CDR1 is SGHTA, CDR2 FQGNSA. After removal of 4 bases from V and 14 bases from J, the junction contained 9 bases not matched to a gene. The length of the CDR3 is 12 residues. CDR3 bases: TGTGCCAGCAGCTCCGAACAGGGGGGGAGGACCTTC. It is translated as CASSSEQGGRTF.

This clone appeared a single time. V is TRBV12-3 or TRBV12-4 and J is TRBJ2-1, with TRBD2 as a possible D gene (6 bases). Trimming took 5 bases from V and 4 from J, leaving 9 bases between them. The CDR3 covers 13 residues. CDR3 coding DNA: TGTGCCAGCAGTCGGGACTGGTACAATGAGCAGTTCTTC. It yields the protein CASSRDWYNEQFF.